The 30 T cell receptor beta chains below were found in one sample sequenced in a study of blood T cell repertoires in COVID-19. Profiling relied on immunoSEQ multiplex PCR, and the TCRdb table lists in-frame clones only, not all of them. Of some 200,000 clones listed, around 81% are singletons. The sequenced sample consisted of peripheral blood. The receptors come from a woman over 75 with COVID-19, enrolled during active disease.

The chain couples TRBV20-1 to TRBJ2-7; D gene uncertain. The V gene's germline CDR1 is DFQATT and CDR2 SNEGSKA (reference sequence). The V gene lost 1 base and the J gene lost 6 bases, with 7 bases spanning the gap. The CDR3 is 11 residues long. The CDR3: CSARGYGEQYF. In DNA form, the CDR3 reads TGCAGTGCTAGAGGGTACGGCGAGCAGTACTTC.

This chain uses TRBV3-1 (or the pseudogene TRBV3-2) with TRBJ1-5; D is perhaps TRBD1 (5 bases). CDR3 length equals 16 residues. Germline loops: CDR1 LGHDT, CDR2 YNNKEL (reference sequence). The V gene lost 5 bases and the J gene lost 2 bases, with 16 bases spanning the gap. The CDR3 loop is CASSARLGGGNQPQHF. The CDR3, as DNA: TGTGCCAGCAGCGCCCGGCTTGGAGGGGGCAATCAGCCCCAGCATTTT.

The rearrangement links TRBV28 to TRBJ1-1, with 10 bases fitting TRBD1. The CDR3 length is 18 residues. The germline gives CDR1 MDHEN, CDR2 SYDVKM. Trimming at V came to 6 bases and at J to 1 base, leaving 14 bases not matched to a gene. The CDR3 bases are TGTGCCAGCAGCACCAAAGGACAGGGGGTACTAGGGAACACTGAAGCTTTCTTT. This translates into CASSTKGQGVLGNTEAFF.

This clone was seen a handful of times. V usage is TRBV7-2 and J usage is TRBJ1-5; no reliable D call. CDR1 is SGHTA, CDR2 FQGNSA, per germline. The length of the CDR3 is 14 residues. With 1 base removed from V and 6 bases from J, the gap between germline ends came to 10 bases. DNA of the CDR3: TGTGCCAGCAGCTTAGAAGCCCGGGGTCAGCCCCAGCATTTT. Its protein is CASSLEARGQPQHF.

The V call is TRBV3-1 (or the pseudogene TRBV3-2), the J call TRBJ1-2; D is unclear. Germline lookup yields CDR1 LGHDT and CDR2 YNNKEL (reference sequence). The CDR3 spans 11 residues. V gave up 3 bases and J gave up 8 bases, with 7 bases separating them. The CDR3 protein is CASSHRQGYTF. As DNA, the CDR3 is TGTGCCAGCAGCCACCGTCAGGGCTACACCTTC.

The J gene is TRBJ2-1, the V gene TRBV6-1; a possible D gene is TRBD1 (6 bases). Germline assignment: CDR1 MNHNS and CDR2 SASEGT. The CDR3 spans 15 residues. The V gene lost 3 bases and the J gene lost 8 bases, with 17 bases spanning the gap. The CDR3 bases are TGTGCCAGCAGTGACCAGGGGATGGGGTTCGATGAGCAGTTCTTC. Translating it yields CASSDQGMGFDEQFF.

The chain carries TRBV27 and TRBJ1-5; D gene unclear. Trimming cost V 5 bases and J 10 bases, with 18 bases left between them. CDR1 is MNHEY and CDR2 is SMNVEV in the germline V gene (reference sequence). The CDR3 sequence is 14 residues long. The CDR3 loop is CASSRFPVQAPQHF. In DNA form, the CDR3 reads TGTGCCAGCAGTCGGTTCCCGGTGCAAGCACCCCAGCATTTT.

CDR3 bases: TGTGCCAGCAGCTTAGGACAGGGGAGGGGGACTGAAGCTTTCTTT. Translated: CASSLGQGRGTEAFF. This chain connects TRBV7-8 to TRBJ1-1, with 8 positions matching TRBD1. With 1 base clipped from V and 5 bases from J, the junction kept 6 bases outside the gene matches. CDR3 length: 15 residues. CDR1 and CDR2 from the germline V gene are SGHVS and FQNEAQ. Together with reference TRBV7-8 and TRBJ1-1, the CDR3 gives the full variable domain: GAGVSQSPRYKVAKRGQDVALRCDPISGHVSLFWYQQALGQGPEFLTYFQNEAQLDKSGLPSDRFFAERPEGSVSTLKIQRTQQEDSAVYLCASSLGQGRGTEAFFGQGTRLTVV.

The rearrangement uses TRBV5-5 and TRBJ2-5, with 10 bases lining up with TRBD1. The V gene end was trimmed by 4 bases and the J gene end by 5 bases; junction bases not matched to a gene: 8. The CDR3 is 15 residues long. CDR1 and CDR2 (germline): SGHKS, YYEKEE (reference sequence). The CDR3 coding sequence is TGTGCCAGCAGCATTGGGACAGGGGTATTCGAGACCCAGTACTTC. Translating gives CASSIGTGVFETQYF. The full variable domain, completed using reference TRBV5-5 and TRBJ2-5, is DAGVTQSPTHLIKTRGQQVTLRCSPISGHKSVSWYQQVLGQGPQFIFQYYEKEERGRGNFPDRFSARQFPNYSSELNVNALLLGDSALYLCASSIGTGVFETQYFGPGTRLLVL.

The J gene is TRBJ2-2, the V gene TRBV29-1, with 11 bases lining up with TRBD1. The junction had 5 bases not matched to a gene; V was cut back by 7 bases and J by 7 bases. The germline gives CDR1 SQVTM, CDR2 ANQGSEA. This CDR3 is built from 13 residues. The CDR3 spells CSGLDRGLGELFF. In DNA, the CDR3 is TGCAGCGGTTTGGACAGGGGGCTCGGGGAGCTGTTTTTT.

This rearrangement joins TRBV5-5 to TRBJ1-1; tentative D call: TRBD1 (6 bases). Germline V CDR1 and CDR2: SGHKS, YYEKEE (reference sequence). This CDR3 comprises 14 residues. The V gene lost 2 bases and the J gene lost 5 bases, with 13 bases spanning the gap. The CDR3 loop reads CASSFWTVRTEAFF. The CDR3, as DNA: TGTGCCAGCAGCTTTTGGACAGTGAGGACTGAAGCTTTCTTT.

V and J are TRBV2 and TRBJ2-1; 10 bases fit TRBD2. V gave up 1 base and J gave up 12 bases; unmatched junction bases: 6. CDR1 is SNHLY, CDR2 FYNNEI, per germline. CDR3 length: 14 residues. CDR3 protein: CASSEESGGAGQFF. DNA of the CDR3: TGTGCCAGCAGTGAAGAGAGCGGGGGGGCCGGGCAGTTCTTC.

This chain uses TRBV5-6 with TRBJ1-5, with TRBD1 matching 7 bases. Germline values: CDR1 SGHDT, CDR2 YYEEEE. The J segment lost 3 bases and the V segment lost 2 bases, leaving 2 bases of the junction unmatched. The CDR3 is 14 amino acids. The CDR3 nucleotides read TGTGCCAGCAGCTTCGGGACAGTCAATCAGCCCCAGCATTTT. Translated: CASSFGTVNQPQHF.

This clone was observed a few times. CDR3 nucleotide sequence: TGCGCCAGCAGCGAAATGGGACAGCCGGAGATGGGAAACACCATATATTTT. It codes for CASSEMGQPEMGNTIYF. V usage is TRBV5-1 and J usage is TRBJ1-3; 7 bases line up with TRBD1. This CDR3 has 17 residues. Germline V gives CDR1 SGHRS, CDR2 YFSETQ. V dropped 4 bases and J dropped 4; count of bases not matched to a gene: 14.

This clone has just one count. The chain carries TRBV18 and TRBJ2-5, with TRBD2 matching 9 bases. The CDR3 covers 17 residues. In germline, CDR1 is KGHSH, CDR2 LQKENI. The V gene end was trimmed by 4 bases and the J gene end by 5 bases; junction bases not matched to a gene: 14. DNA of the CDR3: TGTGCCAGCTCACTGGAGACGGGAGCGGGAGGAGTTGAGACCCAGTACTTC. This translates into CASSLETGAGGVETQYF.

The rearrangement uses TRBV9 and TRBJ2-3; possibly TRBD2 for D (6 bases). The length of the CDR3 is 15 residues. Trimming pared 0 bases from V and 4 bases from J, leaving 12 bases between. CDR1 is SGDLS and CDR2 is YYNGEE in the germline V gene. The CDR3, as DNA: TGTGCCAGCAGCGTAGAAGGCGGGAAAGCAGATACGCAGTATTTT. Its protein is CASSVEGGKADTQYF.

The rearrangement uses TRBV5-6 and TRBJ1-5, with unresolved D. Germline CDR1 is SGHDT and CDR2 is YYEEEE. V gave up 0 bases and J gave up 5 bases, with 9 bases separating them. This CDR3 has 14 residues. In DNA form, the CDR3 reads TGTGCCAGCAGCTTGGGTGGGCCAGATCAGCCCCAGCATTTT. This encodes CASSLGGPDQPQHF.

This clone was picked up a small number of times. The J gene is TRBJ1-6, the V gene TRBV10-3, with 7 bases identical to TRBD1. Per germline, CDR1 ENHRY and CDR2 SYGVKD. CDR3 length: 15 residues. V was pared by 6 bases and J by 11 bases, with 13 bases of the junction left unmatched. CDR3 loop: CAIRPDRATDTPLHF. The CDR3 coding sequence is TGTGCCATCAGGCCCGACAGGGCTACCGATACACCCCTCCACTTT.

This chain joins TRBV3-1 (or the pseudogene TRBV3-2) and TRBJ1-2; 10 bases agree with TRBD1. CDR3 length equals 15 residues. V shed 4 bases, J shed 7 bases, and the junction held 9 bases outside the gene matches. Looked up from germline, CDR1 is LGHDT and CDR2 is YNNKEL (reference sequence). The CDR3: CASSPVLTGGIGYTF. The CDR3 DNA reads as TGTGCCAGCAGCCCCGTTCTGACAGGGGGCATTGGCTACACCTTC.

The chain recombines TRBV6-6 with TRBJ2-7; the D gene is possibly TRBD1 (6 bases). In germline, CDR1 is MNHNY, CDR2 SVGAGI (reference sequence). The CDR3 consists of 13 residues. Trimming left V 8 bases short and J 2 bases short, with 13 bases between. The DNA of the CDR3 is TGTGCCAGCGCCAGGGGTCCCACCTACGAGCAGTACTTC. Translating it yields CASARGPTYEQYF.

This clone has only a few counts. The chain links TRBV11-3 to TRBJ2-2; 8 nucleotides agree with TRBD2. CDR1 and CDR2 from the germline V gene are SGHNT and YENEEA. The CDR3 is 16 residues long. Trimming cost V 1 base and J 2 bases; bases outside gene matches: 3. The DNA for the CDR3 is TGTGCCAGCAGCTTAGGCCGGGGGGGTAACACCGGGGAGCTGTTTTTT. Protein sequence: CASSLGRGGNTGELFF.

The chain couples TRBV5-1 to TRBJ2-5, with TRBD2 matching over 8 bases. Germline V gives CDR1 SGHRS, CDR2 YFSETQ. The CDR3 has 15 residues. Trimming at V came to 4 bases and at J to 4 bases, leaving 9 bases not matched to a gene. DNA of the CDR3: TGCGCCAGCAGCCGTAGCGGGACTCGCCCAGAGACCCAGTACTTC. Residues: CASSRSGTRPETQYF.

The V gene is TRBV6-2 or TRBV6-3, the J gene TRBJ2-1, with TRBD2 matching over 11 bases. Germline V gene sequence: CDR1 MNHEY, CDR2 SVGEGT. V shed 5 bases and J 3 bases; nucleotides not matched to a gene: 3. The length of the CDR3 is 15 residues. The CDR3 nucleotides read TGTGCCAGCAGTCTAGCGGGGGGCGTCTACAATGAGCAGTTCTTC. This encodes CASSLAGGVYNEQFF.

CDR3 in DNA: TGTGCCAGCAGTCCCCGGACTAGCGGGAGGACCGGGGAGCTGTTTTTT. This sequence encodes CASSPRTSGRTGELFF. The V call is TRBV28, the J call TRBJ2-2; TRBD2 matches at 14 bases. In germline, CDR1 is MDHEN, CDR2 SYDVKM. The V segment lost 5 bases and the J segment 5 bases; nucleotides outside the gene matches: 4. This CDR3 region has 16 residues.

The CDR3 protein is CASKSSPALYGYTF. DNA for the CDR3: TGTGCCAGTAAGAGCTCTCCCGCCCTCTATGGCTACACCTTC. The chain has TRBV19 and TRBJ1-2; D gene ambiguous. This CDR3 comprises 14 residues. Germline V gene sequence: CDR1 LNHDA, CDR2 SQIVND (reference sequence). Trimming removed 7 bases from V and 4 bases from J, with 16 bases in between.

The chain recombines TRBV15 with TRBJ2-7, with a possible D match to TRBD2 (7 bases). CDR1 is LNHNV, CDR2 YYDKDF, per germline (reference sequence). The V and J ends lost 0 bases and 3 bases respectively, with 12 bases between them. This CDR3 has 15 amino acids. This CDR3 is CATSRDGGADYEQYF. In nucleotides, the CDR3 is TGTGCCACCAGCAGAGATGGGGGGGCGGACTACGAGCAGTACTTC.

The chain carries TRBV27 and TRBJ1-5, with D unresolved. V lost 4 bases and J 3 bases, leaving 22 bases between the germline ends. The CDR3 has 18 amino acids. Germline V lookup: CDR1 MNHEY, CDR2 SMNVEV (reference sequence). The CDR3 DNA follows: TGTGCCAGCAGTTCCCGAACCGCCCCAGGACTGATCAATCAGCCCCAGCATTTT. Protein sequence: CASSSRTAPGLINQPQHF.

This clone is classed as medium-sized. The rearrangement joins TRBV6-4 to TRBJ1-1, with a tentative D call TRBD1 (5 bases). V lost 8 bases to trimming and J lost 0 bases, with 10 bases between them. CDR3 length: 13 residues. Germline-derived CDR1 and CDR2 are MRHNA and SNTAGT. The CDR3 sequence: CASVDSMNTEAFF. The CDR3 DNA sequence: TGTGCCAGCGTTGACAGTATGAACACTGAAGCTTTCTTT.

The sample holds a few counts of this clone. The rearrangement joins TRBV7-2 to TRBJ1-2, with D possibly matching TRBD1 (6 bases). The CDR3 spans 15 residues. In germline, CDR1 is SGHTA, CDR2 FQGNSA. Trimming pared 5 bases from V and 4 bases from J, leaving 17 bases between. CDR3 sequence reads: CASSLLGQPVYGYTF. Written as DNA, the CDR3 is TGTGCCAGCAGCCTCCTTGGACAGCCCGTCTATGGCTACACCTTC.

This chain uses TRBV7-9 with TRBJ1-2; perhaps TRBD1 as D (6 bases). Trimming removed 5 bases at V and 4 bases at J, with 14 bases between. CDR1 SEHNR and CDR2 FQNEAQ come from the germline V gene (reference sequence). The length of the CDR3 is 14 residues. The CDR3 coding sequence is TGTGCCAGCAGCAAGAGCAGCAGGGGCTATGGCTACACCTTC. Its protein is CASSKSSRGYGYTF.